This T cell receptor (beta chain) was observed in a study of shared clonotypes between healthy human individuals (TCRdb year 2020). Context from the whole study: The cohort comprised a couple of women and a few men aged 18 to 49 years. Per donor, three plates each were used for CD4 naive and CD4 memory, two for CD8 naive, and one for CD8 memory. The study deeply sequenced blood TCR repertoires of about 5 healthy adults to estimate repertoire size and the extent of clonotype sharing between individuals. Libraries were prepared and TCR repertoires were sequenced by different laboratories using diverse techniques, in order to increase sequencing depth and limit assay-specific biases. Between about 0.8 and 9 billion PBMCs per donor were obtained by leukapheresis.

With respect to this clone: There is no known antigen for this receptor. It has no much larger one-base neighbor in the sample; base qualities were not kept.

General conclusions and limits of the study: Rarefaction of sorted-subset datasets indicated incomplete sequencing despite the large sequencing depth. Across a few donors, roughly 5.4% of naive CD4, roughly 3.4% of naive CD8, 2% to 2.5% of memory CD4, and 0.4% of memory CD8 clonotypes were shared. Only blood was sampled, and tissue TCR repertoires likely differ from those in blood. Clonotypes shared by all four sorted-subset donors showed higher generation probabilities than non-shared clonotypes. The genetic and exposure-history diversity represented was limited by the small number of donors. Larger estimated clonotype richness was generally found for naive subsets than for memory subsets. Pairwise subsampling indicated that sequencing depth was expected to affect the degree of clonotype sharing among donors.

Using the deep immunoSEQ assay, multiplex PCR amplified TCR CDR3 regions from genomic DNA. Extracted genomic DNA from each cell subset was spread evenly across all wells of several immunoSEQ 96-well plates, with each plate serving as a replicate. For sorted subsets, about 200 ng genomic DNA, equal to tens of thousands of T cell genomes, was loaded into each replicate PCR. Purified libraries were measured with a Qubit 3.0 fluorometer, size-checked on a Bioanalyzer 2100, and measured again with the KAPA Library Quantification kit. A separate single-read 150-cycle Illumina NextSeq 550 flow cell was used to sequence each immunoSEQ 96-well plate. Regarding the original processing steps: Because the immunoSEQ output included only junctional sequences and no quality scores, the filtering could not be the same as the filtering used for full-length reads. Sequences were annotated with PyIR, a Python wrapper for IgBLAST v1.9, using IMGT germline references to assign V/J genes and CDR3. Reads were removed for weak V/J assignments (E-value above 1e-6), missing CDR3, stop codons, out-of-frame junctions, or ambiguous translated residues. V3J clonotypes were defined as sequences sharing the same inferred V gene, J gene, and CDR3 amino acid sequence. The percentage overlap between two repertoires was calculated by dividing the number of shared unique clonotypes by the size of the smaller repertoire. Three approaches were used to assess repertoire richness: RTK rarefaction, the Chao1 estimator, and Recon v2.1 estimates of unobserved clonotypes. For all TCRbeta clonotypes obtained by the gDNA method from a few donors, generation probabilities were computed with OLGA. TCRdb stores this immuneACCESS table with in-frame sequences only. Part of the clones is absent; in the studies checked, under half of the shortfall reflects unresolved V genes, and no reason is known for the rest. D and trimming were read from the DNA, whereas the V and J calls and clone size are those reported in that table. The sample records millions of clones, around 96% of which are singletons. The top ten constitute more than 0.95% of the sample.

CD8 naive samples were CD45RO-negative cells positively selected for CCR7, giving a CD45RA+CCR7+ population that excluded TemRA cells. Donors were healthy HIV-negative adults with no recently reported acute infections or vaccinations. Only Caucasian adults living in Nashville, Tennessee, USA were represented among the donors. Blood was obtained by leukapheresis, after which PBMCs were separated by Ficoll-Histopaque density gradient centrifugation and cryopreserved in liquid nitrogen vapor phase. Analytical flow cytometry was used to check the purity and quantity of each magnetically sorted T cell population. From each sorted fraction, genomic DNA was isolated and quantified by UV absorbance on a Nanodrop 2000c. CDR1 and CDR2 (LGHNA, YSLEER) derive from the germline V gene. The junction carries 13 bases between V and J, which are trimmed by 4 bases and 0 bases respectively. The CDR3 numbers 16 residues from cysteine through phenylalanine. CDR3 DNA is the only sequence kept; it has 48 bases, read in frame from the first base.

Recombination connected TRBV4-3 to TRBJ2-1, and perhaps TRBD2 as D gene, on 5 matching bases. The sequencing input was naive CD8+ T cells sorted from blood. The sample's cell subset or site label, in plain terms: CD45RA+CCR7+. This clonotype was sampled from a young man in good health. The sequence in DNA is TGCGCCAGCAGCCGTATGGTCGGAGGCTCCTACAATGAGCAGTTCTTC. It is translated as CASSRMVGGSYNEQFF.